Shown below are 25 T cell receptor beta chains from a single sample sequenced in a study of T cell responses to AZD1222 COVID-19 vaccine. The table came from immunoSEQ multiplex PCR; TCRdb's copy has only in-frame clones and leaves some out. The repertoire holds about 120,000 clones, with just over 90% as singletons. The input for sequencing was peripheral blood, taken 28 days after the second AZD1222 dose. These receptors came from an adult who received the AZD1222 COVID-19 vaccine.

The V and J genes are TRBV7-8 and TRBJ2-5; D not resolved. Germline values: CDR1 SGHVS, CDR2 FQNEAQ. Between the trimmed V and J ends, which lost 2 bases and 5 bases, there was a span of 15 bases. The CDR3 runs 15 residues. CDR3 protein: CASSLTQYGLETQYF. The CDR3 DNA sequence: TGTGCCAGCAGCTTAACTCAGTACGGGCTGGAGACCCAGTACTTC. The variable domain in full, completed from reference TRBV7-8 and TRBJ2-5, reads GAGVSQSPRYKVAKRGQDVALRCDPISGHVSLFWYQQALGQGPEFLTYFQNEAQLDKSGLPSDRFFAERPEGSVSTLKIQRTQQEDSAVYLCASSLTQYGLETQYFGPGTRLLVL.

CDR3 loop: CASSLGTRYNEQFF. CDR3 bases: TGTGCCAGCAGCTTAGGGACTCGTTACAATGAGCAGTTCTTC. J is TRBJ2-1 and V is TRBV11-2, with a possible D match to TRBD2 (5 bases). The V end was cut by 1 base, the J end by 4 bases, with 8 bases between. The CDR3 is made up of 14 amino acids. Germline loops: CDR1 SGHAT, CDR2 FQNNGV. Full variable domain (outside the CDR3, taken from reference TRBV11-2 and TRBJ2-1): EAGVAQSPRYKIIEKRQSVAFWCNPISGHATLYWYQQILGQGPKLLIQFQNNGVVDDSQLPKDRFSAERLKGVDSTLKIQPAKLEDSAVYLCASSLGTRYNEQFFGPGTRLTVL.

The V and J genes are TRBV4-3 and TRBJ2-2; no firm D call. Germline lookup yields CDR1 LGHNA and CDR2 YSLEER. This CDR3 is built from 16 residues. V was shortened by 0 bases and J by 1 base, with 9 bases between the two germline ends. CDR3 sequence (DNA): TGCGCCAGCAGCCAAGAGGCTGTCCGGAACACCGGGGAGCTGTTTTTT. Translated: CASSQEAVRNTGELFF.

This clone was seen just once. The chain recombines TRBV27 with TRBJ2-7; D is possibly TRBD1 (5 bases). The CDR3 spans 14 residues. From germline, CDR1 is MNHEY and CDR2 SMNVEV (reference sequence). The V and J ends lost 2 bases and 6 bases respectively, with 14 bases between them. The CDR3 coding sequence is TGTGCCAGCAGTTTACTAGGGGATCGAAGCGAGCAGTACTTC. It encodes CASSLLGDRSEQYF.

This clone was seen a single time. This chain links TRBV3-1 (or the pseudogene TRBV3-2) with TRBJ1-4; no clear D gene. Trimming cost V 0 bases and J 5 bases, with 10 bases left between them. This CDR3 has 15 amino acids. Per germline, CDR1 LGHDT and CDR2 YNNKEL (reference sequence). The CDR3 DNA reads TGTGCCAGCAGCCAAGATGCCAGAGTAAATGAAAAACTGTTTTTT. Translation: CASSQDARVNEKLFF.

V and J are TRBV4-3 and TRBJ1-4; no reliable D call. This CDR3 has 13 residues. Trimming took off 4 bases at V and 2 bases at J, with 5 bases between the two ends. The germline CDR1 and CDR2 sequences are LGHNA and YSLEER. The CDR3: CASSLRTNEKLFF. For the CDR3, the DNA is TGCGCCAGCAGCCTACGGACTAATGAAAAACTGTTTTTT.

Here the CDR3 reads CASRPAPARVEQYF. CDR3 nucleotides: TGTGCCAGCAGACCGGCACCGGCTAGGGTCGAGCAGTACTTC. The chain has TRBV6-5 and TRBJ2-7; D call uncertain. This CDR3 has 14 residues. Per germline, CDR1 MNHEY and CDR2 SVGAGI. With 6 bases removed from V and 6 bases from J, the gap between germline ends came to 18 bases.

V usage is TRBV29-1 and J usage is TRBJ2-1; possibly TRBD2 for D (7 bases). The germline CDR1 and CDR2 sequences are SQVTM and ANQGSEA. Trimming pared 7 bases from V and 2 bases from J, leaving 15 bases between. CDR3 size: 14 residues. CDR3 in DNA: TGCAGCGCCGAGGGGGGGGAAACCTACAATGAGCAGTTCTTC. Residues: CSAEGGETYNEQFF.

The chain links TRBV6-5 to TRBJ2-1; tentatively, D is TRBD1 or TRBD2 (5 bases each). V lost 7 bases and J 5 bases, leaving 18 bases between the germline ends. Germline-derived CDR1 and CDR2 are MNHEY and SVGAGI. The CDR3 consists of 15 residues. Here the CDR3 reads CASTPTGPAHNEQFF. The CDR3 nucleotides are TGTGCCAGCACTCCCACGGGACCCGCCCACAATGAGCAGTTCTTC.

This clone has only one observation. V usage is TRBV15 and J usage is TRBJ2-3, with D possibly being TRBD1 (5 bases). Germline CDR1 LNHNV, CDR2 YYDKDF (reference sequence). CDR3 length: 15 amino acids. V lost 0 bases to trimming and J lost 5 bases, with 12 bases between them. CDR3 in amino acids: CATSRDGQGKDTQYF. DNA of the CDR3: TGTGCCACCAGCAGAGATGGGCAGGGTAAAGATACGCAGTATTTT. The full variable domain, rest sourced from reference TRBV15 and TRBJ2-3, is DAMVIQNPRYQVTQFGKPVTLSCSQTLNHNVMYWYQQKSSQAPKLLFHYYDKDFNNEADTPDNFQSRRPNTSFCFLDIRSPGLGDTAMYLCATSRDGQGKDTQYFGPGTRLTVL.

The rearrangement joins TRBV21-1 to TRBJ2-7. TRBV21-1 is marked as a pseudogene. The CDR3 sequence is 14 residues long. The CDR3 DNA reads TGTGCCAGCAGCATGACGGTGAGACCCTACGAGCAGTACTTC. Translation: CASSMTVRPYEQYF.

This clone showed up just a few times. CDR3 region: CASSRYGRYGYTF. The CDR3 region has the DNA TGTGCCAGCAGCCGCTACGGACGGTATGGCTACACCTTC. V and J are TRBV3-1 (or the pseudogene TRBV3-2) and TRBJ1-2; unclear D gene. Trimming took off 4 bases at V and 5 bases at J, with 11 bases between the two ends. Germline CDR1 and CDR2: LGHDT and YNNKEL (reference sequence). The length of the CDR3 is 13 residues.

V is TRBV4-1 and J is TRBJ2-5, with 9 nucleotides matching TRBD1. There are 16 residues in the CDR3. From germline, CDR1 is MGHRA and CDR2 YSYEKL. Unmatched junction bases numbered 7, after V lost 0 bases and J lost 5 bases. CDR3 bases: TGCGCCAGCAGCCAAGATCAGGGACAGGGCGGGGAGACCCAGTACTTC. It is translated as CASSQDQGQGGETQYF.

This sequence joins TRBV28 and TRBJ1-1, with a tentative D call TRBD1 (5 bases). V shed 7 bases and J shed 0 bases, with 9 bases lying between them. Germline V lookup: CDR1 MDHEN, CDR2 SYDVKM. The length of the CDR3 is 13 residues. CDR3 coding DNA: TGTGCCAGCACACAGGTCATGAACACTGAAGCTTTCTTT. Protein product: CASTQVMNTEAFF.

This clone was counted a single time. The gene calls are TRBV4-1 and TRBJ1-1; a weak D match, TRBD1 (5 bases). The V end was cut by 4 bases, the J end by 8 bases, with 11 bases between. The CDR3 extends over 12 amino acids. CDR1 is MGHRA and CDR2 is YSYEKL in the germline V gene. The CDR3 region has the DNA TGCGCCAGCAGCCCCCGGAAGGGGGAAGCTTTCTTT. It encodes CASSPRKGEAFF.

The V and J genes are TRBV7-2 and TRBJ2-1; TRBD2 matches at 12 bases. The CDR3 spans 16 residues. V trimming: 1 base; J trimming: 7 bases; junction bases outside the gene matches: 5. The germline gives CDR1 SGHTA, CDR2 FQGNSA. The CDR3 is CASSLGGTSGYNEQFF. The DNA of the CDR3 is TGTGCCAGCAGCTTAGGAGGGACTAGCGGGTATAATGAGCAGTTCTTC.

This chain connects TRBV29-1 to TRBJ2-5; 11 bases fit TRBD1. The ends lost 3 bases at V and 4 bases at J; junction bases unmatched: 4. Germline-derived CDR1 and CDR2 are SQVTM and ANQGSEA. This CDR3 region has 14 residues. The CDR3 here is CSVEDRGQTETQYF. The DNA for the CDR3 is TGCAGCGTTGAGGACAGGGGGCAGACAGAGACCCAGTACTTC.

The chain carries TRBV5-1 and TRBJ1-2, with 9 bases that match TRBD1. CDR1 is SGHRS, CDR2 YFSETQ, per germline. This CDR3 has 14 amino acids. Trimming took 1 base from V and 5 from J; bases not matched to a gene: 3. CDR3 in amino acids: CASSLTGTGYGYTF. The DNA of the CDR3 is TGCGCCAGCAGCTTGACCGGGACAGGGTATGGCTACACCTTC.

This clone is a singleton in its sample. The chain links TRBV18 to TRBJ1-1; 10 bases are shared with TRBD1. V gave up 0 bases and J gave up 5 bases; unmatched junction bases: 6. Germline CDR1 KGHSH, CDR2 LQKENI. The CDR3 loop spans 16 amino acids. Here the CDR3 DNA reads TGTGCCAGCTCACCACCGAAGACAGGGGGCAGGACTGAAGCTTTCTTT. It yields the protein CASSPPKTGGRTEAFF.

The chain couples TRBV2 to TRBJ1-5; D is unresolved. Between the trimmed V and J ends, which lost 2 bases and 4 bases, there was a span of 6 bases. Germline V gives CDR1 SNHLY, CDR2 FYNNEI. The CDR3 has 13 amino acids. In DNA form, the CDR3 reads TGTGCCAGCAGTGAACTTCCGAATCAGCCCCAGCATTTT. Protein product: CASSELPNQPQHF.

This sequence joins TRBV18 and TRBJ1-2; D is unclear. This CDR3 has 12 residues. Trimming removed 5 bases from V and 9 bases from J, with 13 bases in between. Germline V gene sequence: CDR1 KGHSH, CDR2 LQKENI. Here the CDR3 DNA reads TGTGCCAGCTCATCGGAACAGTACAGCTACACCTTC. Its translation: CASSSEQYSYTF. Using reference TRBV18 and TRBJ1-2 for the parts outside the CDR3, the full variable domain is NAGVMQNPRHLVRRRGQEARLRCSPMKGHSHVYWYRQLPEEGLKFMVYLQKENIIDESGMPKERFSAEFPKEGPSILRIQQVVRGDSAAYFCASSSEQYSYTFGSGTRLTVV.

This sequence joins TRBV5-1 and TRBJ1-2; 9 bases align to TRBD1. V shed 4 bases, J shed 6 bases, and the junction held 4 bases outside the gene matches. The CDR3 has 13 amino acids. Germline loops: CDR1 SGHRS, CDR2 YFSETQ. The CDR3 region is CASSTGQGHGYTF. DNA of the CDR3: TGCGCCAGCAGCACTGGACAGGGGCATGGCTACACCTTC.

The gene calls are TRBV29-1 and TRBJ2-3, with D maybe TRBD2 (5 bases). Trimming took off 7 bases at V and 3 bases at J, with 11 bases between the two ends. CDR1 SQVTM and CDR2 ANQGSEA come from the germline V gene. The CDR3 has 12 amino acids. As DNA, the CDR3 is TGCAGCGCTCGGGGTGGGACAGATACGCAGTATTTT. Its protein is CSARGGTDTQYF.

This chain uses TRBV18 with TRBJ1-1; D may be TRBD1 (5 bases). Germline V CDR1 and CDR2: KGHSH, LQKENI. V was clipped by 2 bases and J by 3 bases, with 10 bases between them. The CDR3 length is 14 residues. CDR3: CASSPWGRHTEAFF. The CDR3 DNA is TGTGCCAGCTCACCATGGGGCAGGCACACTGAAGCTTTCTTT.

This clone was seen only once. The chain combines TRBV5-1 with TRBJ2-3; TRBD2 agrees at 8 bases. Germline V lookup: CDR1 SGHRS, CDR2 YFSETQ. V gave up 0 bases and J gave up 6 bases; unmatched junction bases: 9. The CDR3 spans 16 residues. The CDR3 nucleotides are TGCGCCAGCAGCTTGGCCACAGCGGGAGTAGGGGATACGCAGTATTTT. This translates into CASSLATAGVGDTQYF.